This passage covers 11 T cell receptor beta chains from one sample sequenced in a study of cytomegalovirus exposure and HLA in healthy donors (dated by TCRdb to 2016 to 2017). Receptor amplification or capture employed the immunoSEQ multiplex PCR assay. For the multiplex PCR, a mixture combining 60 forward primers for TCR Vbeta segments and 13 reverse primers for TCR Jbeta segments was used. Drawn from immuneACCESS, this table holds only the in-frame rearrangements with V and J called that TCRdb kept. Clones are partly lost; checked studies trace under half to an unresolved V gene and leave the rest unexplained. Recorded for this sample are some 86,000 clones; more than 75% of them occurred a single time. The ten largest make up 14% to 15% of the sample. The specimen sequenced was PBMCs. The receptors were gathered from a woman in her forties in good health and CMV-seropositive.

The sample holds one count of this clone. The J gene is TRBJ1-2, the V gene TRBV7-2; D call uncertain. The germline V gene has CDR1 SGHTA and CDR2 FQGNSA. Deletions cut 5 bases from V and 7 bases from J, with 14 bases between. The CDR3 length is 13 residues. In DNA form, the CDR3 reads TGTGCCAGCAGCCTATTACAGACGCGTGGCTACACCTTC. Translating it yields CASSLLQTRGYTF.

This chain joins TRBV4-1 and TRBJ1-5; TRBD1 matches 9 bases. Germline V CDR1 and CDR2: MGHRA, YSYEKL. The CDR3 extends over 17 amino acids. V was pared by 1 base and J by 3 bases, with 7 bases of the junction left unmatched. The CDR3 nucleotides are TGCGCCAGCAGCCAAGGGTGGACAGGGGATTTCAATCAGCCCCAGCATTTT. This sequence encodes CASSQGWTGDFNQPQHF.

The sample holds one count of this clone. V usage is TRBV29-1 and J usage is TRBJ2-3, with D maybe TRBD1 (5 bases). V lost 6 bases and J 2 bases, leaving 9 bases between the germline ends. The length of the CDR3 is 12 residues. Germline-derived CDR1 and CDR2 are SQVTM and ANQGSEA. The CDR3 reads CSVQGNTDTQYF. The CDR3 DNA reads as TGCAGCGTGCAGGGCAACACAGATACGCAGTATTTT.

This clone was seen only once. CDR3 loop: CASSPQGDTQYF. CDR3 DNA: TGTGCCAGCAGCCCACAGGGGGATACGCAGTATTTT. The chain links TRBV7-9 to TRBJ2-3; 7 nucleotides align to TRBD1. The CDR3 length is 12 residues. V was clipped by 5 bases and J by 6 bases; unmatched bases: 2. CDR1 is SEHNR, CDR2 FQNEAQ, per germline (reference sequence).

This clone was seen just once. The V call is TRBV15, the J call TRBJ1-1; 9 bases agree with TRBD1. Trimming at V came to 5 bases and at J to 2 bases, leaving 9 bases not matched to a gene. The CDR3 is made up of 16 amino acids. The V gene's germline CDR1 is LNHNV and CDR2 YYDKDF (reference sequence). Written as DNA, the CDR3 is TGTGCCACCAGCGGTACTGACAGGGGGGCCAACACTGAAGCTTTCTTT. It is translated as CATSGTDRGANTEAFF.

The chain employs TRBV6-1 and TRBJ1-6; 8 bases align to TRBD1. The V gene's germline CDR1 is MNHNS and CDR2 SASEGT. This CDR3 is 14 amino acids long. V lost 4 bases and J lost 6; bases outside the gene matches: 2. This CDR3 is CASSGTGSNSPLHF. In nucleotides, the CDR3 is TGTGCCAGCAGTGGGACAGGGAGTAATTCACCCCTCCACTTT.

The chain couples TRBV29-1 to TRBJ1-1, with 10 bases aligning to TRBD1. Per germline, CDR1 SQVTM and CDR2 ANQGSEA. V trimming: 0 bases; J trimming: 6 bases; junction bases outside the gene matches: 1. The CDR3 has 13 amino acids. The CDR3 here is CSVEETGGSEAFF. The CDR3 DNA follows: TGCAGCGTTGAAGAGACAGGGGGCTCTGAAGCTTTCTTT.

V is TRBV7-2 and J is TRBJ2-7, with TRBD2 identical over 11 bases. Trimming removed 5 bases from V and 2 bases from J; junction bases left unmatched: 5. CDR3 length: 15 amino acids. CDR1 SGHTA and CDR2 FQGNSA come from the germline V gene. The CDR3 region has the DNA TGTGCCAGCAGCGCGGGACTAGCGGCGCCCTACGAGCAGTACTTC. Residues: CASSAGLAAPYEQYF.

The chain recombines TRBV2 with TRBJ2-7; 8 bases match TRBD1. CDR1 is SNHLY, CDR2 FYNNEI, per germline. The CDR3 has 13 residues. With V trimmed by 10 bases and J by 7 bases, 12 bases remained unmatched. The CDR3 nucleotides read TGTGCCACCTGGACAGGGCCACTGGGGGAGCAGTACTTC. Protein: CATWTGPLGEQYF.

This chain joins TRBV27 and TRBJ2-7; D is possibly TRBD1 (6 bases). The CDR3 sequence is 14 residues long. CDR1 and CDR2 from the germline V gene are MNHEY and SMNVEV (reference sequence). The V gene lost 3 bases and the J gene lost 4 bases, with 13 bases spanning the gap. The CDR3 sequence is CASSFARGKYEQYF. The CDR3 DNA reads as TGTGCCAGCAGTTTCGCCAGGGGAAAGTACGAGCAGTACTTC.

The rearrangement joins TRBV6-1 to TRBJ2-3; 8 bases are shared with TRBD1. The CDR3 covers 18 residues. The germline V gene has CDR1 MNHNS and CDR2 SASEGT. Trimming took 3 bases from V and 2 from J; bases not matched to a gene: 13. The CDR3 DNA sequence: TGTGCCAGCAGTGACCGGGACAGGAAAATACGACACACAGATACGCAGTATTTT. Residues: CASSDRDRKIRHTDTQYF.